This TCR beta chain was captured by sequencing in a study of T cells after posttransplantation cyclophosphamide. The study's findings and limits: TRB overlap between skin or GI tissue T cells and blood was limited.

This clone occurred many times. Its antigen remains unknown. The table came from immunoSEQ multiplex PCR; TCRdb's copy has only in-frame clones and leaves some out. The sample has about 40,000 clones, none seen only once. Peripheral blood was collected from the related graft donor on the marrow donation day. The source is a woman aged 45 to 65 in good health and a related stem cell transplant donor. Sequenced: PBMCs.

CDR3 amino acids: CASSVGRGYNEQFF. In DNA, the CDR3 is TGTGCCAGCAGCGTAGGGCGGGGGTACAATGAGCAGTTCTTC. The chain has TRBV9 and TRBJ2-1; TRBD2 matches at 7 bases. V lost 0 bases and J lost 4; bases outside the gene matches: 1. The germline CDR1 and CDR2 sequences are SGDLS and YYNGEE. The length of the CDR3 is 14 residues.